This T cell receptor beta chain was observed in a study of T cells in localized non-small cell lung cancer. In this sample, this clone is medium-sized (0.01 to 0.1%). Its target is not known. Assay: immunoSEQ multiplex PCR; the TCRdb copy retains only in-frame clones and omits some. The table lists about 2,700 clones, approximately 28% of them singletons. V gave up 5 bases and J gave up 6 bases, with 20 bases separating them. CDR1 is MNHGY and CDR2 is SAAAGT in the germline V gene. CDR3 length equals 16 residues. Overall study findings and caveats: There was an association of higher blood T cell density with longer overall survival. Tumor showed lower T cell clonality than uninvolved adjacent lung, where it was highest. Investigators sequenced only a single tumor region, leaving heterogeneity possible.

The V call is TRBV6-8, the J call TRBJ1-5, with D perhaps TRBD1 (6 bases). Sequenced material: lung tumor tissue, taken before any cancer treatment. The sequence derives from a female donor older than 55 with stage I lung adenocarcinoma. This chain's CDR3 is CASSPPIDRRGQPQHF. CDR3 DNA: TGTGCCAGCAGTCCGCCGATAGACAGGAGAGGTCAGCCCCAGCATTTT.